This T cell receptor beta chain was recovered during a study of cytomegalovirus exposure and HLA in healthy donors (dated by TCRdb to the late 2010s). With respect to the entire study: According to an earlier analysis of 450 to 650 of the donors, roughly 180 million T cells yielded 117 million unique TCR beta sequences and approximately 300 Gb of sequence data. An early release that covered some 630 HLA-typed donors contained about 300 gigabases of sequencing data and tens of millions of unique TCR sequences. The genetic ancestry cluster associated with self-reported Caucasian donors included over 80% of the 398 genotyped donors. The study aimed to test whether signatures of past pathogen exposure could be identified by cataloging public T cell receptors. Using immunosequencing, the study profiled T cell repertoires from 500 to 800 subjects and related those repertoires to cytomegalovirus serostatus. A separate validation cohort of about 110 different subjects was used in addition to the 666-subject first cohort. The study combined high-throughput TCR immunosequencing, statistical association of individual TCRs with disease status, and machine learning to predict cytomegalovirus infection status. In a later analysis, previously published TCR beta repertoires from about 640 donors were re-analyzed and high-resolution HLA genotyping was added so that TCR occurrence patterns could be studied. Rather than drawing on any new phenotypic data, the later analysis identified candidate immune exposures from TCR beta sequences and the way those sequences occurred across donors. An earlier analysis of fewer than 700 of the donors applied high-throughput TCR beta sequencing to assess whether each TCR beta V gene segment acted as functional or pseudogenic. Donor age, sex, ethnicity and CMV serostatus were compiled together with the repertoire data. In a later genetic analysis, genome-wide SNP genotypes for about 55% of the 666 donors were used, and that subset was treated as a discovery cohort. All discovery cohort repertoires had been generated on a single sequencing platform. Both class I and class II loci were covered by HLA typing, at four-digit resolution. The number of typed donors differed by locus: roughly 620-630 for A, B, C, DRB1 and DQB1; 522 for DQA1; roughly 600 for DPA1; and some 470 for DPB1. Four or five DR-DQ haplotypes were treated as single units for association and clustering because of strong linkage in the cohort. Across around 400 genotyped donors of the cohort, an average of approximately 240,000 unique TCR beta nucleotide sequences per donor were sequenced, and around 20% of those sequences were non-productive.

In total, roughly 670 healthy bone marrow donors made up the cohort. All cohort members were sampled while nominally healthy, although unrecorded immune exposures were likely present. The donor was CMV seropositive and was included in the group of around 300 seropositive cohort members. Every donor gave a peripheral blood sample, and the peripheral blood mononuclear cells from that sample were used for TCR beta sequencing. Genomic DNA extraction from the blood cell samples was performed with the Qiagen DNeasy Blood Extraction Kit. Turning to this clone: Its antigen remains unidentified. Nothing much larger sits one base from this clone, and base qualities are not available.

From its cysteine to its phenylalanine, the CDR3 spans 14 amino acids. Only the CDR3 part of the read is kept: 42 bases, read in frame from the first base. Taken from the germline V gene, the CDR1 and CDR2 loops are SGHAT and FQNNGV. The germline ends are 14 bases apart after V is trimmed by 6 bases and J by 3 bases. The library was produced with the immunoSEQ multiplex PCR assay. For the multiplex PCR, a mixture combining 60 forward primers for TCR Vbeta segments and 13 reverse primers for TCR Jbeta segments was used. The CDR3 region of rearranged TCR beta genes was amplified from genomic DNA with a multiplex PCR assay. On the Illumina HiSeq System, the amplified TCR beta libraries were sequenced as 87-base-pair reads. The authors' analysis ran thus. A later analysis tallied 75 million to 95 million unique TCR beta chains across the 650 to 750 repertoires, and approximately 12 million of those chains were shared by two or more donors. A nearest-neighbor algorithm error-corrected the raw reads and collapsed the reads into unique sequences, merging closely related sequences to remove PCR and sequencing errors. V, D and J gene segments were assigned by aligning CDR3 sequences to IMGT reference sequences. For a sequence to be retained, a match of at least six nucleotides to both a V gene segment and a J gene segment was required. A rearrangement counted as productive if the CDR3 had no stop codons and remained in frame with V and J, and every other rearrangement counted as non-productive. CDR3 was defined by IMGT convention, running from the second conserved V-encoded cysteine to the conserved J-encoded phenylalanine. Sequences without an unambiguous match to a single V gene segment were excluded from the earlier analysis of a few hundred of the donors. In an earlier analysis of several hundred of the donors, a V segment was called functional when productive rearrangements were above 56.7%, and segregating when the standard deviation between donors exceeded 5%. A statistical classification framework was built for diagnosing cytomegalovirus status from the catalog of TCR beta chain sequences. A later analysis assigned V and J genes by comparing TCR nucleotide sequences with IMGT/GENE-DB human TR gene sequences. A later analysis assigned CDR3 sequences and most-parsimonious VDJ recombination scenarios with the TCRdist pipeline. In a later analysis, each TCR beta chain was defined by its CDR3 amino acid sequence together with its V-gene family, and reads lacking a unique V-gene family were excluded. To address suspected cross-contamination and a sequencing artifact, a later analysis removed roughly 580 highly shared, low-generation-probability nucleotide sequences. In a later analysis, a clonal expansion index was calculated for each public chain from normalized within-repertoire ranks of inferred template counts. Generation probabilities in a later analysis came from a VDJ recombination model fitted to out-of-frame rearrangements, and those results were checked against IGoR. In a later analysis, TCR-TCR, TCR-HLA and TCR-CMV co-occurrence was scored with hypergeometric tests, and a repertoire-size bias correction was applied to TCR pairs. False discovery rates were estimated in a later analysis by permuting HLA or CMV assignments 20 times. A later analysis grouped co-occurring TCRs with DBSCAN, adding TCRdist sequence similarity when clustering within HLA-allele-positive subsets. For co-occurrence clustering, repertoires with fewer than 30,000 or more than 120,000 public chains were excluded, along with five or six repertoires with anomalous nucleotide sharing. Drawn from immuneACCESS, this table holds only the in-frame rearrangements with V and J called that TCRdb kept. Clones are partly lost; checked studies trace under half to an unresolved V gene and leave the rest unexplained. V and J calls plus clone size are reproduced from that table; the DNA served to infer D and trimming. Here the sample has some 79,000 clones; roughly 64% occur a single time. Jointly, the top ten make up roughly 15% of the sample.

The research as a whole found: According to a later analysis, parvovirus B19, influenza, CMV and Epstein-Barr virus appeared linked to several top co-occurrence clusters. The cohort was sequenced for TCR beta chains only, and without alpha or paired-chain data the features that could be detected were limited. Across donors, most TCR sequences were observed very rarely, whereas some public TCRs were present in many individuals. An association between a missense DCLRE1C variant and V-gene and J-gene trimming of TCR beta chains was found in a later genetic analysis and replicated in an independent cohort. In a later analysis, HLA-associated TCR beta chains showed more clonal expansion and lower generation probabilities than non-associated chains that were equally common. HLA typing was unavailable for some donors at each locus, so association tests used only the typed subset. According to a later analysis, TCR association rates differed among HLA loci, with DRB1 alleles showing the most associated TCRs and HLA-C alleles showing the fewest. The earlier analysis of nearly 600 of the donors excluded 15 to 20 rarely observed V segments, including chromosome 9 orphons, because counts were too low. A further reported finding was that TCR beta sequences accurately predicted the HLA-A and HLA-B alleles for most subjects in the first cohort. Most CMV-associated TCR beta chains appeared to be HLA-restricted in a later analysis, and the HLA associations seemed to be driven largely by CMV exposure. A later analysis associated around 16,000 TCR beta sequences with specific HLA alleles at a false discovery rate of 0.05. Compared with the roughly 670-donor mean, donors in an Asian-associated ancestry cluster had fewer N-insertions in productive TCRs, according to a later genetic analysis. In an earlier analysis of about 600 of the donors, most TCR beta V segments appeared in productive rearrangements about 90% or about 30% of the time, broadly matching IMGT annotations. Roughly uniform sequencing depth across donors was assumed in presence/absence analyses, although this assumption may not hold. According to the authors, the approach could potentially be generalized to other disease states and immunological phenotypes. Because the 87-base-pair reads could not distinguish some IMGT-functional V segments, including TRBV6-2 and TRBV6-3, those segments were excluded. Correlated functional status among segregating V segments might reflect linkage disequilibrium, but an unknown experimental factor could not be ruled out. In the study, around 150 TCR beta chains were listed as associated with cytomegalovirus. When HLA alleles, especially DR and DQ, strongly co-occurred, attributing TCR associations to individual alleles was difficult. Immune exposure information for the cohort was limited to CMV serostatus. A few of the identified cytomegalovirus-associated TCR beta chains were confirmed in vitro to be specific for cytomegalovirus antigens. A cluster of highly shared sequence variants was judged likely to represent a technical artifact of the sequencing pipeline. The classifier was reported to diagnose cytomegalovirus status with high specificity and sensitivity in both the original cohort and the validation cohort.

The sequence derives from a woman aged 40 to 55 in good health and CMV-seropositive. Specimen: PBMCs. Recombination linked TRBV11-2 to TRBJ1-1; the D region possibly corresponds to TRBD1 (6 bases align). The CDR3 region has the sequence CASSSLRGDTEAFF. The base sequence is TGTGCCAGCAGTTCCCTCAGGGGAGACACTGAAGCTTTCTTT.